Listed here is a single TCR beta chain. Antigen unknown. Produced via immunoSEQ multiplex PCR; TCRdb's table is partial and in-frame only. The sample gives 130,000 or so clones, 90% to 95% of which show up once; under 7.5% is in the top ten. This entry comes from a study of T cell responses to AZD1222 COVID-19 vaccine. In the study overall: Some second doses came at about 4 weeks and others at about 12 weeks; these were pooled. Study-wide points: All repertoire sampling was performed exclusively after the peak T cell response. Donors in the cohort were predominantly white British and more often female, and clonal diversity was possibly underestimated. Among AZD1222 vaccinees, only 5 to 7 were seropositive at baseline.

The clonotype was recovered from an adult in good health. The source material was peripheral blood, sampled on day 0 of AZD1222 vaccination.

In nucleotides, the CDR3 is TGCGCCAGCAGCCCCCTTGGGACGAATGAGCAGTTCTTC. Protein sequence: CASSPLGTNEQFF. The rearrangement joins TRBV5-1 to TRBJ2-1; D may correspond to TRBD1 or TRBD2 (5 bases each). The germline V gene encodes CDR1 SGHRS and CDR2 YFSETQ. There are 13 residues in the CDR3. The V and J ends lost 4 bases and 7 bases respectively, with 12 bases between them.